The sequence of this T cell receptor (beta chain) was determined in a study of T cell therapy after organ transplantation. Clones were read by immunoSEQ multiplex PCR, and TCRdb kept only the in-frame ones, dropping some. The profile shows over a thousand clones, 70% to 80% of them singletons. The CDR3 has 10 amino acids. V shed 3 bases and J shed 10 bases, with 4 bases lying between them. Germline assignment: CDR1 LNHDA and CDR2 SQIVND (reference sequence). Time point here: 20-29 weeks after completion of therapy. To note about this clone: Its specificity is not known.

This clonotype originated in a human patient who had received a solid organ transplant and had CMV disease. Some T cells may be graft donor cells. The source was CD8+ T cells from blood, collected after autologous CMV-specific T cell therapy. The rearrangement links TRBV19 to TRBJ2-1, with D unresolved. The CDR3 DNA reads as TGTGCCAGTAGTATGGGGGAGCAGTTCTTC. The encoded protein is CASSMGEQFF.